This T cell receptor beta chain came from a study of control samples from healthy donors and cancer patients. The protocol was immunoSEQ multiplex PCR, while the TCRdb copy is restricted to in-frame clones and leaves out a portion. The data show some 87,000 clones, with more than 65% seen just once and around a tenth held by the top ten. Germline assignment: CDR1 MGHDK and CDR2 SYGVNS. CDR3 length equals 14 residues. V trimming: 5 bases; J trimming: 6 bases; junction bases outside the gene matches: 6. The rearrangement uses TRBV25-1 and TRBJ1-2; 10 nucleotides align to TRBD1. Sequences were obtained from PBMCs. This TCR was sampled from a man in his sixties with head and neck cancer. DNA of the CDR3: TGTGCCAGCAGTCATCGACAGGGGGCGGATGGCTACACCTTC. It is translated as CASSHRQGADGYTF.